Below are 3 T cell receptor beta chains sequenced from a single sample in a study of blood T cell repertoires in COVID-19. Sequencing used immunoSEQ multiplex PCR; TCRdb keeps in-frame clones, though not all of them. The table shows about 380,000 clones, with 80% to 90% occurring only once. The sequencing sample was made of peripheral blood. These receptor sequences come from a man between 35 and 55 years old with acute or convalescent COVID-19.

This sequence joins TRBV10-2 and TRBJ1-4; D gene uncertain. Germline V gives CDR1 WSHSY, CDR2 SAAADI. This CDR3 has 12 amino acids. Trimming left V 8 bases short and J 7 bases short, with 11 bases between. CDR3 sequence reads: CASGQSSEKLFF. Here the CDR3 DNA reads TGCGCCAGCGGGCAGTCCTCTGAAAAACTGTTTTTT.

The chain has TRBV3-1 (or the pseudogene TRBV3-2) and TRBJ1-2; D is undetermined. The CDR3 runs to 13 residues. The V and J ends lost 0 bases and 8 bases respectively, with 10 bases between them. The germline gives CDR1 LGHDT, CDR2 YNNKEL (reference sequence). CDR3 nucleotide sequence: TGTGCCAGCAGCCAAGAGTTTGCCGGGGGCTACACCTTC. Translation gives CASSQEFAGGYTF.

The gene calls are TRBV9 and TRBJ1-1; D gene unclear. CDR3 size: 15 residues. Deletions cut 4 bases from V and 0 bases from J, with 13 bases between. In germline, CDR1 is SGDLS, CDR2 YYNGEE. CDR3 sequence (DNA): TGTGCCAGCAGCCCACGACACCTAATGAACACTGAAGCTTTCTTT. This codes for CASSPRHLMNTEAFF.